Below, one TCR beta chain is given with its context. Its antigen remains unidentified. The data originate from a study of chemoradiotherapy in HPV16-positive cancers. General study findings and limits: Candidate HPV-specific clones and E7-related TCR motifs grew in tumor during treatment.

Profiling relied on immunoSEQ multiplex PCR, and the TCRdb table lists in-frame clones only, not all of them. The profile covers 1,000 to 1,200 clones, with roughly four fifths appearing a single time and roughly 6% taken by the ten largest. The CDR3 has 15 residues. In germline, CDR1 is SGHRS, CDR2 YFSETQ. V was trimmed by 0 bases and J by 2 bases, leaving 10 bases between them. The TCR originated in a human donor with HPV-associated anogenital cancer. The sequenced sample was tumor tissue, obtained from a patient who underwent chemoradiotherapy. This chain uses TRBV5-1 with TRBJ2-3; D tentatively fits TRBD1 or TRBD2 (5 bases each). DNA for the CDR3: TGCGCCAGCAGCTTGGGAGGGGTTAACACAGATACGCAGTATTTT. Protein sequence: CASSLGGVNTDTQYF.